This TCR beta chain was sequenced for a study of blood T cells in healthy people across ages. Regarding the study as a whole: Greater diversity and more naive CD4+ cells were seen in long-lived donors than in aged donors.

The CDR3 totals 16 residues. V was clipped by 4 bases and J by 5 bases; unmatched bases: 9. Looked up from germline, CDR1 is SGHKS and CDR2 is YYEKEE (reference sequence). With respect to this clonotype: What it binds is not known.

Each sample had at least 6.5 million PBMCs isolated. Then a second PCR, running about 6 to 12 cycles, was carried out with a sample-barcoded 5' primer and a J-beta primer mix. A single record per CDR3 protein comes from TCRdb applying MiXCR to the 5' RACE reads. The data hold hundreds of thousands of distinct CDR3 sequences, with roughly 50% observed a single time. The receptor was derived from a woman aged 55-70 years in good health. The V call is TRBV5-5, the J call TRBJ1-6; 7 positions agree with TRBD1. Material: blood. CDR3: CASSQRQGRDNSPLHF. The DNA of the CDR3 is TGTGCCAGCAGCCAACGACAGGGAAGGGATAATTCACCCCTCCACTTT.